The present T cell receptor (beta chain) was sequenced within a study of identical twins. TCRdb passed the 5' RACE reads through MiXCR, listing each CDR3 protein once. The profile shows approximately 190,000 distinct CDR3 sequences, approximately 15% of them singletons. This CDR3 is 13 amino acids long. Germline CDR1 and CDR2: SNHLY and FYNNEI. Healthy Caucasians supplied all donations. This clonotype was seen once. One junction end disagrees with the germline gene, perhaps due to a read error. A further study also used this sample, focusing on T cells expressing NK-cell markers. That paper adds: Of eight sequenced donors, seven were HCMV-seropositive and one HCMV-seronegative. Only alpha-beta TCR T cells were sorted in several experiments, using an anti-gamma-delta TCR antibody. Dominant NKG2C+ clonotypes accounted for roughly 1.0-8% of CD8+ T cells in about 6 donors.

The chain combines TRBV2 with TRBJ2-7; no clear D gene. The material sequenced was CD8+ T cells sorted from blood. The clonotype comes from a woman under 30 in good health. CDR3 DNA: TGTGCCAGCGGTGAAGCCAGAACCTACGAGCAGTACTTC. Its protein product is CASGEARTYEQYF.